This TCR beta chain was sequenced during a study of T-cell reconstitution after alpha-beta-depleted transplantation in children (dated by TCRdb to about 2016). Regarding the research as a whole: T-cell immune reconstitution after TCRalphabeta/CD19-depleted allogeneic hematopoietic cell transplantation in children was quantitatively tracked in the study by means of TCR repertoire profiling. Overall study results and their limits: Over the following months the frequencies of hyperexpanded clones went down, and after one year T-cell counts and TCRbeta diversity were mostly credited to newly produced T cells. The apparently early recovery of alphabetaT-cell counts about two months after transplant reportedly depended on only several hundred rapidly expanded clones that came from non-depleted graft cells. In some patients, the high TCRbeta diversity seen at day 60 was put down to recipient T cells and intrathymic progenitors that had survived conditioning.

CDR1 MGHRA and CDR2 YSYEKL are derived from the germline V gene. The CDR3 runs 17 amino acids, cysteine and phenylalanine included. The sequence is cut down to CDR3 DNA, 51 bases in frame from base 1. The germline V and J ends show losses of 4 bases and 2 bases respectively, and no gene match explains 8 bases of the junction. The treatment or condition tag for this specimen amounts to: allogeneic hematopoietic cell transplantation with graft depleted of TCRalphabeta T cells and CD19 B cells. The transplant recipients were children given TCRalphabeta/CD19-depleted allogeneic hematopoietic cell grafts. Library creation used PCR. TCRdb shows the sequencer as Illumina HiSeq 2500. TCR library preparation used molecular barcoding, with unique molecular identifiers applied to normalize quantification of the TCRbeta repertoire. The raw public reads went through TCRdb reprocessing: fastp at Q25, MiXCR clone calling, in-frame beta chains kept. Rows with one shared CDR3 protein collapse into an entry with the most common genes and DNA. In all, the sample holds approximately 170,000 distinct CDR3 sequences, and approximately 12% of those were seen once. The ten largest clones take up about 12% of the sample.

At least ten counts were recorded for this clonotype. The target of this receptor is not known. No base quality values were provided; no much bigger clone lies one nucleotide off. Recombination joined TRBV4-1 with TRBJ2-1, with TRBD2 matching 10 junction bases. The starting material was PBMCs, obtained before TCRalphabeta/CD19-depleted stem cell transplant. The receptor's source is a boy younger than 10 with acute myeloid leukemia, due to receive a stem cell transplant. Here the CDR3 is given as CASSRRILAGAYNEQFF. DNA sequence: TGCGCCAGCAGCCGCCGAATTCTAGCGGGGGCCTACAATGAGCAGTTCTTC.